This T cell receptor beta chain was captured by sequencing in a study of T cells expressing NK-cell markers. Study-wide points: Similarly, these clonotypes led the CD3+CD56-NKG2C+ fraction as well in several donors.

As regards this clonotype: Its antigen remains unidentified.

The CDR3 length is 16 residues. Scientists made TCR beta cDNA using 5'RACE template switching with UMIs. TCRdb reprocessed the 5' RACE reads and stores each CDR3 protein as one record, lacking DNA. This table lists 550,000 to 600,000 distinct CDR3 sequences. Sequencing was done on a sample of blood T cells: a sorted CD56 or NKG2C T cell subset, CD4+ or CD8+ T cells, or bulk PBMC T cells (not recorded which). The sequence was obtained from a man younger than 35 in good health. The rearrangement joins TRBV12-3 or TRBV12-4 to TRBJ2-7; TCRdb outputs TRBD1, but without DNA this stays unchecked. CDR3 sequence: CASSLKVSGHLYEQYF.